One and the same sample provided the 28 T cell receptor beta chains below, sequenced in a study of blood T cell repertoires in COVID-19. The repertoire was sequenced with immunoSEQ multiplex PCR; TCRdb's copy has only in-frame clones and lacks some. The data hold 150,000 to 200,000 clones, with 70% to 90% observed a single time. The specimen sequenced was peripheral blood. These receptors originate from a man aged 40-49 years with active or convalescent COVID-19.

This chain connects TRBV24-1 to TRBJ1-1, with no clear D. V was cut by 3 bases and J by 5 bases, with 9 bases left in between. This CDR3 is 13 amino acids long. The V gene's germline CDR1 is KGHDR and CDR2 SFDVKD. CDR3 DNA: TGTGCCACCAGTGATCCTCTTGAGACTGAAGCTTTCTTT. It is translated as CATSDPLETEAFF.

This chain links TRBV9 with TRBJ2-7; unclear D gene. V lost 4 bases, J lost 3 bases, and 5 bases lay in between. Germline V gene sequence: CDR1 SGDLS, CDR2 YYNGEE. CDR3 length: 11 residues. The CDR3 region is CASSILYEQYF. The CDR3, as DNA: TGTGCCAGCAGCATCCTCTACGAGCAGTACTTC.

The J gene is TRBJ1-2, the V gene TRBV28; D unclear. The CDR3 has 13 residues. With 7 bases removed from V and 2 bases from J, the gap between germline ends came to 11 bases. The V gene's germline CDR1 is MDHEN and CDR2 SYDVKM. In nucleotides, the CDR3 is TGTGCCAGCAACCCCGGCGGGAACTATGGCTACACCTTC. Protein product: CASNPGGNYGYTF.

CDR3 sequence (DNA): TGTGCCACCAGCAGAGTGACAGGGGCATATCAGCCCCAGCATTTT. Translating it yields CATSRVTGAYQPQHF. This sequence joins TRBV15 and TRBJ1-5, with 8 bases lining up with TRBD1. The CDR3 runs 15 residues. Trimming removed 1 base from V and 5 bases from J; junction bases left unmatched: 4. Germline loops: CDR1 LNHNV, CDR2 YYDKDF (reference sequence).

The chain carries TRBV5-1 and TRBJ2-5; TRBD1 might be the D (5 bases). The CDR3 spans 16 residues. Trimming removed 2 bases at V and 3 bases at J, with 17 bases between. Germline CDR1 reads SGHRS; CDR2 reads YFSETQ. CDR3 in DNA: TGCGCCAGCAGCTTTGGGGCAGGGCTTTGGGAAGAGACCCAGTACTTC. Protein: CASSFGAGLWEETQYF.

V is TRBV6-1 and J is TRBJ2-7; 7 bases are a match to TRBD2. The CDR3 runs 14 residues. V lost 2 bases, J lost 2 bases, and 3 bases stayed unmatched. The germline gives CDR1 MNHNS, CDR2 SASEGT. The CDR3 here is CASSELRGAYEQYF. The CDR3 DNA reads TGTGCCAGCAGTGAACTCCGGGGGGCCTACGAGCAGTACTTC.

The chain uses TRBV7-9 and TRBJ1-1, with D hard to call. The germline V gene has CDR1 SEHNR and CDR2 FQNEAQ (reference sequence). V was cut by 2 bases and J by 0 bases, with 7 bases left in between. The length of the CDR3 is 14 residues. The CDR3 region is CASSLRRLNTEAFF. The DNA of the CDR3 is TGTGCCAGCAGCTTAAGGCGGCTGAACACTGAAGCTTTCTTT.

The J gene is TRBJ1-2, the V gene TRBV2; 7 bases agree with TRBD1. The germline V gene encodes CDR1 SNHLY and CDR2 FYNNEI. The CDR3 totals 15 residues. Losses at the gene ends were 3 bases for V and 1 base for J; bases not matched to a gene: 5. The CDR3 sequence: CASSEGRGRNYGYTF. Here the CDR3 DNA reads TGTGCCAGCAGTGAGGGTAGGGGGCGTAACTATGGCTACACCTTC.

The chain joins TRBV14 to TRBJ2-7; 7 positions agree with TRBD1. With 10 bases clipped from V and 5 bases from J, the junction kept 8 bases outside the gene matches. Germline loops: CDR1 SGHDN, CDR2 FVKESK. This CDR3 spans 12 amino acids. CDR3 sequence reads: CATLGTEDEQYF. The CDR3 region has the DNA TGTGCCACCCTCGGGACAGAAGACGAGCAGTACTTC.

This sequence joins TRBV7-9 and TRBJ2-7; tentatively, D is TRBD2 (5 bases). CDR3 length: 15 amino acids. CDR1 SEHNR and CDR2 FQNEAQ come from the germline V gene (reference sequence). Trimming cost V 4 bases and J 4 bases, with 17 bases left between them. CDR3 nucleotides: TGTGCCAGCAGCTCTACTAGTTTAGATCGGTACGAGCAGTACTTC. Residues: CASSSTSLDRYEQYF.

The chain recombines TRBV15 with TRBJ2-3; possibly TRBD2 for D (5 bases). In germline, CDR1 is LNHNV, CDR2 YYDKDF (reference sequence). Trimming took 0 bases from V and 5 from J, leaving 12 bases between them. CDR3 length: 15 amino acids. CDR3 loop: CATSRDPGKGDTQYF. The CDR3 DNA sequence: TGTGCCACCAGCAGAGATCCGGGGAAGGGAGATACGCAGTATTTT.

This rearrangement joins TRBV28 to TRBJ2-1; D perhaps matches TRBD2 (7 bases). This CDR3 has 15 residues. Germline values: CDR1 MDHEN, CDR2 SYDVKM. Deletions cut 6 bases from V and 5 bases from J, with 17 bases between. The CDR3 here is CASSPTGGHHNEQFF. Here the CDR3 DNA reads TGTGCCAGCAGCCCAACGGGGGGCCATCACAATGAGCAGTTCTTC.

The CDR3 loop is CASGPTASGANVLTF. DNA for the CDR3: TGTGCTAGTGGTCCCACAGCCTCTGGGGCCAACGTCCTGACTTTC. This chain links TRBV12-5 with TRBJ2-6; D gene unclear. V lost 5 bases, J lost 0 bases, and 8 bases lay in between. This CDR3 comprises 15 residues. Germline CDR1 LGHNT, CDR2 FRNRAP.

V is TRBV19 and J is TRBJ2-3, with D tentatively TRBD2 (5 bases). Germline CDR1 LNHDA, CDR2 SQIVND (reference sequence). The CDR3 extends over 14 amino acids. V dropped 9 bases and J dropped 5 bases, with 18 bases sitting between them. CDR3 nucleotide sequence: TGTGCCAGCAGGACTGATCGTATATTAGATACGCAGTATTTT. Its translation: CASRTDRILDTQYF.

The V and J genes are TRBV5-1 and TRBJ2-6, with 10 nucleotides matching TRBD1. The CDR3 is 18 residues long. The germline CDR1 and CDR2 sequences are SGHRS and YFSETQ. J lost 4 bases, V lost 4 bases, and 11 bases had no gene match. Here the CDR3 reads CASSARTGGPDGANVLTF. The CDR3 DNA reads as TGCGCCAGCAGCGCCCGGACAGGGGGTCCTGACGGGGCCAACGTCCTGACTTTC.

The chain links TRBV7-2 to TRBJ2-7, with TRBD2 matching over 8 bases. The CDR3 runs to 15 residues. CDR1 and CDR2 (germline): SGHTA, FQGNSA. Trimming cost V 1 base and J 1 base; bases outside gene matches: 3. CDR3 bases: TGTGCCAGCAGCTTAGGCCTAGCGGGTTCCTACGAGCAGTACTTC. Translated: CASSLGLAGSYEQYF.

The chain links TRBV28 to TRBJ1-2; no clear D gene. Trimming pared 7 bases from V and 8 bases from J, leaving 14 bases between. The germline V gene has CDR1 MDHEN and CDR2 SYDVKM. The length of the CDR3 is 12 residues. The CDR3: CASNGSLRGYTF. The CDR3, as DNA: TGTGCCAGCAACGGGTCTTTGAGAGGCTACACCTTC.

The J gene is TRBJ1-2, the V gene TRBV10-3; 8 bases align to TRBD1. Germline loops: CDR1 ENHRY, CDR2 SYGVKD. After removal of 2 bases from V and 3 bases from J, the junction contained 11 bases not matched to a gene. The CDR3 totals 17 residues. CDR3 residues: CAISEETGVAVDYGYTF. CDR3 DNA sequence: TGTGCCATCAGTGAGGAGACAGGGGTTGCGGTTGACTATGGCTACACCTTC.

This chain links TRBV7-8 with TRBJ1-1; 7 positions agree with TRBD1. The CDR3 runs 15 residues. Germline values: CDR1 SGHVS, CDR2 FQNEAQ. Trimming at V came to 3 bases and at J to 1 base, leaving 5 bases not matched to a gene. CDR3 sequence reads: CASSFHWTGNTEAFF. The CDR3 DNA reads TGTGCCAGCAGCTTTCATTGGACAGGGAACACTGAAGCTTTCTTT. The variable domain in full, completed from reference TRBV7-8 and TRBJ1-1, reads GAGVSQSPRYKVAKRGQDVALRCDPISGHVSLFWYQQALGQGPEFLTYFQNEAQLDKSGLPSDRFFAERPEGSVSTLKIQRTQQEDSAVYLCASSFHWTGNTEAFFGQGTRLTVV.

In regard to this clone: Other nucleotide sequences from this sample produce the same CDR3. V gene TRBV19 combines with J gene TRBJ1-5, with D perhaps matching TRBD1 (6 bases). Deletions cut 1 base from V and 4 bases from J, with 11 bases between. The germline V gene encodes CDR1 LNHDA and CDR2 SQIVND (reference sequence). CDR3 length equals 15 residues. CDR3 in DNA: TGTGCCAGTAGTATAGGGACAGTTAGTAATCAGCCCCAGCATTTT. This codes for CASSIGTVSNQPQHF.

This chain uses TRBV2 with TRBJ2-7; the D gene is possibly TRBD2 (5 bases). The CDR3 has 12 residues. V lost 4 bases to trimming and J lost 6 bases, with 10 bases between them. CDR1 and CDR2 (germline): SNHLY, FYNNEI. The CDR3 spells CASSAEGSEQYF. The CDR3, as DNA: TGTGCCAGCAGTGCAGAGGGAAGCGAGCAGTACTTC. Drawing the rest from reference TRBV2 and TRBJ2-7, the complete variable domain is EPEVTQTPSHQVTQMGQEVILRCVPISNHLYFYWYRQILGQKVEFLVSFYNNEISEKSEIFDDQFSVERPDGSNFTLKIRSTKLEDSAMYFCASSAEGSEQYFGPGTRLTVT.

The chain is built from TRBV19 and TRBJ1-5; TRBD1 matches at 9 bases. The CDR3 loop spans 12 amino acids. The germline V gene encodes CDR1 LNHDA and CDR2 SQIVND (reference sequence). Unmatched junction bases numbered 3, after V lost 9 bases and J lost 6 bases. The CDR3 here is CASSDRGQPQHF. As DNA, the CDR3 is TGTGCCAGCTCGGACAGGGGTCAGCCCCAGCATTTT. Variable domain in full (rest from reference TRBV19 and TRBJ1-5): DGGITQSPKYLFRKEGQNVTLSCEQNLNHDAMYWYRQDPGQGLRLIYYSQIVNDFQKGDIAEGYSVSREKKESFPLTVTSAQKNPTAFYLCASSDRGQPQHFGDGTRLSIL.

The V gene is TRBV11-2, the J gene TRBJ2-2, with TRBD2 identical over 15 bases. J was trimmed by 7 bases and V by 7 bases; bases with no gene match: 10. Germline V gives CDR1 SGHAT, CDR2 FQNNGV. This CDR3 is built from 17 residues. The CDR3 region is CASNPGLAGGRIGELFF. The CDR3 DNA is TGTGCCAGCAATCCGGGACTAGCGGGGGGAAGGATCGGGGAGCTGTTTTTT.

The J gene is TRBJ2-7, the V gene TRBV10-2; D may be TRBD1 (5 bases). Trimming removed 6 bases from V and 2 bases from J, with 11 bases in between. Germline V lookup: CDR1 WSHSY, CDR2 SAAADI. CDR3 length: 13 amino acids. The chain's CDR3 is CASRGHGAYEQYF. The CDR3 region has the DNA TGCGCCAGCAGGGGGCACGGAGCCTACGAGCAGTACTTC.

J is TRBJ1-4 and V is TRBV3-1 (or the pseudogene TRBV3-2), with 9 bases lining up with TRBD1. CDR1 LGHDT and CDR2 YNNKEL come from the germline V gene (reference sequence). This CDR3 has 15 amino acids. V was pared by 4 bases and J by 6 bases, with 6 bases of the junction left unmatched. CDR3 protein: CASSRRRDRDEKLFF. The CDR3 DNA reads as TGTGCCAGCAGCCGTCGCCGGGACAGGGATGAAAAACTGTTTTTT.

The V gene is TRBV7-2, the J gene TRBJ1-1; 9 bases line up with TRBD1. This CDR3 comprises 15 residues. Germline V gene lookup returns CDR1 SGHTA and CDR2 FQGNSA. The J segment lost 3 bases and the V segment lost 5 bases, leaving 7 bases of the junction unmatched. CDR3 in DNA: TGTGCCAGCAGCCTATACAGGGGGCCCGACACTGAAGCTTTCTTT. This encodes CASSLYRGPDTEAFF.

A single count supports this clone. V gene TRBV4-2 combines with J gene TRBJ2-7; D is uncertain. CDR1 LGHNA and CDR2 YNFKEQ come from the germline V gene. This CDR3 has 11 amino acids. Trimming removed 6 bases at V and 8 bases at J, with 11 bases between. In DNA form, the CDR3 reads TGTGCCAGCAGTTCAGGTCAACAGCAGTACTTC. It codes for CASSSGQQQYF.

This rearrangement joins TRBV19 to TRBJ2-5; D remains unclear. Germline CDR1 is LNHDA and CDR2 is SQIVND (reference sequence). The CDR3 is made up of 13 amino acids. With 5 bases removed from V and 1 base from J, the gap between germline ends came to 8 bases. The CDR3 loop is CASSRSFQETQYF. The CDR3 DNA reads as TGTGCCAGTAGTCGGTCTTTCCAAGAGACCCAGTACTTC. The entire variable domain, with the rest obtained from reference TRBV19 and TRBJ2-5, is as follows: DGGITQSPKYLFRKEGQNVTLSCEQNLNHDAMYWYRQDPGQGLRLIYYSQIVNDFQKGDIAEGYSVSREKKESFPLTVTSAQKNPTAFYLCASSRSFQETQYFGPGTRLLVL.